This T cell receptor beta chain was recorded in a study of blood T cell repertoires in COVID-19. Individuals aged roughly 18 to 100 years were recruited from roughly 22 US areas. Clones were read by immunoSEQ multiplex PCR, and TCRdb kept only the in-frame ones, dropping some. The sample holds hundreds of thousands of clones; 80% to 90% are singletons and the top ten take roughly 0.99%. V shed 4 bases, J shed 6 bases, and the junction held 8 bases outside the gene matches. The CDR3 contains 15 residues. Germline loops: CDR1 SEHNR, CDR2 FQNEAQ (reference sequence). This clonotype was sampled from a young man who had recovered from COVID-19. The genes are TRBV7-9 and TRBJ1-5; the match to TRBD1 covers 8 bases. The specimen was PBMCs or T cells enriched from blood (not recorded which). The CDR3 loop reads CASSSDRVISQPQHF. The CDR3 DNA follows: TGTGCCAGCAGCTCGGACAGGGTGATAAGTCAGCCCCAGCATTTT. The full variable domain, its missing parts supplied by reference TRBV7-9 and TRBJ1-5, is DTGVSQNPRHKITKRGQNVTFRCDPISEHNRLYWYRQTLGQGPEFLTYFQNEAQLEKSRLLSDRFSAERPKGSFSTLEIQRTEQGDSAMYLCASSSDRVISQPQHFGDGTRLSIL.